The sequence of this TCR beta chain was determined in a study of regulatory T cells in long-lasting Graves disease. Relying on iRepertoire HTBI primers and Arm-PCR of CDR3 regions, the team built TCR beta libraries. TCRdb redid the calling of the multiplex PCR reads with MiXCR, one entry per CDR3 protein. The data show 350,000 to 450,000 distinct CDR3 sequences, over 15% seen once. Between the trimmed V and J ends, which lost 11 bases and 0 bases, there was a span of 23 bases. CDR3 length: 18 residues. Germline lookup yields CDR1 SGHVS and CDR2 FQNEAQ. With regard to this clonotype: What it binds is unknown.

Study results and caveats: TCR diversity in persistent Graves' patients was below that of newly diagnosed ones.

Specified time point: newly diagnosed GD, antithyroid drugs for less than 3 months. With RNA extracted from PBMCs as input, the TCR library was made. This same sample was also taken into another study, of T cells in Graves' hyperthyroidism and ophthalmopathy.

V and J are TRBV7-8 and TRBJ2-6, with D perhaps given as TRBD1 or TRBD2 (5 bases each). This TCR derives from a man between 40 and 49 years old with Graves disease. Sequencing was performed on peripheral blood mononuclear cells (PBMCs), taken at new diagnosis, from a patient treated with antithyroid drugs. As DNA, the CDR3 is TGTGCCGTCACCCATGGGAAGGGACGCGACTCTGGGGCCAACGTCCTGACTTTC. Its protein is CAVTHGKGRDSGANVLTF.